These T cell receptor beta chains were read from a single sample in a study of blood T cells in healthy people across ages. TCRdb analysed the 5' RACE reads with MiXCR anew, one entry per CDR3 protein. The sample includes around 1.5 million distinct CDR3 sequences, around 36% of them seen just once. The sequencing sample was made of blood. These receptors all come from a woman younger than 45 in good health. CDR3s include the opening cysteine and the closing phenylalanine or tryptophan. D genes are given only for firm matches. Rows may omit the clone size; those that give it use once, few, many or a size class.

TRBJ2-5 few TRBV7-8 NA TGTGCCAGCAGCCTCGACCACGTACCGACCCAGTACTTC CASSLDHVPTQYF
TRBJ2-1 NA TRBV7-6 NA TGTGCCAGCAGCTTGGAACTGCGGGGATACAATGAGCAGTTCTTC CASSLELRGYNEQFF
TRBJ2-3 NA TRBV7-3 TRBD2 TGTGCCAGCAGCTTGGGGACTAGCAGGGGGGCGACGAGCGCAGATACGCAGTATTTT CASSLGTSRGATSADTQYF
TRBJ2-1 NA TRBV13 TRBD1 TGTGCCATGGCAACAGGGGGCCCGGGGGGCAATGAGCAGTTCTTC CAMATGGPGGNEQFF
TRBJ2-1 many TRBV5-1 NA TGCGCCAGCAGACCGACATCCCGTCTACCCCTTAATGAGCAGTTCTTC CASRPTSRLPLNEQFF
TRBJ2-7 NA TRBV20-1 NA TGCAGTGCTAGAGATCCCCGCCCGACCAACGAGCAGTACTTC CSARDPRPTNEQYF
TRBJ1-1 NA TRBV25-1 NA TGTGCCAGCAGTGAAAGAGGTGGATCTAACACTGAAGCTTTCTTT CASSERGGSNTEAFF
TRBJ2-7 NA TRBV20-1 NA TGCAGTGCTAGGAGGGGCGACAGGAGCTCCTACGAGCAGTACTTC CSARRGDRSSYEQYF
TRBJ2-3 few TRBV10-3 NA TGTGCCATCAGTGAGCCGCAGGGGAGCGGCACAGATACGCGGTATTTT CAISEPQGSGTDTRYF
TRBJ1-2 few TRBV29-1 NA TGCAGCGTCGGAGGGGGGGGCGCTAACTATGGCTACACCTTC CSVGGGGANYGYTF
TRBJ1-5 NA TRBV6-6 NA TGTGCCAGCAGTTACGTGGGGGCCAATCAGCCCCAGCATTTT CASSYVGANQPQHF
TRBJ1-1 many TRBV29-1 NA TGCAGCGTTGAACTCTCCGTGAACACTGAAGCTTTCTTT CSVELSVNTEAFF
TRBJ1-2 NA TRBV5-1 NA TGCGCCAGCAGCCGTTCCGCAGGGGAAGATGGCTACACCTTC CASSRSAGEDGYTF
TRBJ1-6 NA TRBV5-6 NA TGTGCCAGCAGCGGGGCCAGAAGCTCCTATAATTCACCCCTCCACTTT CASSGARSSYNSPLHF
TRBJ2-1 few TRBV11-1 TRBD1 TGTGCCAGCAGCTTACGCCGGGACAGTTCCTACAATGAGCAGTTCTTC CASSLRRDSSYNEQFF
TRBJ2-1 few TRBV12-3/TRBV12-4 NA TGTGCCAGCAGTCTTAGAGGAGGGATGAGCTCCTACAATGAGCAGTTCTTC CASSLRGGMSSYNEQFF
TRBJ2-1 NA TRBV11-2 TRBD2 TGTGCCAGCAGCGGCGGGGGAAACTCCTACAATGAGCAGTTCTTC CASSGGGNSYNEQFF
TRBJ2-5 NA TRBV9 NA TGTGCCAGCAGCCCTGAGAATGAACAAGAGACCCAGTACTTC CASSPENEQETQYF
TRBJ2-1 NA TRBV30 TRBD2 TGTGCCTGGGACGGGGGGAATGAGCAGTTCTTC CAWDGGNEQFF
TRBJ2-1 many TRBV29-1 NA TGCAGCGTTGAAGGAAACTACAATGAGCAGTTCTTC CSVEGNYNEQFF
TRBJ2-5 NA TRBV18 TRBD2 TGTGCCAGCTCGGAGGTGGCGGGAGGCCATAAAGAGCAGTACTTC CASSEVAGGHKEQYF
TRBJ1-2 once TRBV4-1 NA TGCGCCAGCAGCCAAGGATGGCTCAGGGCAACTAACTATGGCTACACCTTC CASSQGWLRATNYGYTF
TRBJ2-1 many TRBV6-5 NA TGTGCCAGCACTCCAAACCAAATTGAGCAGTTCTTC CASTPNQIEQFF
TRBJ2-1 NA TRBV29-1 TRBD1 TGCAGCGTCACGGGACAGGGCTACAATGAGCAGTTCTTC CSVTGQGYNEQFF
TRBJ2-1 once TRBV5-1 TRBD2 TGCGCCAGCAGTGCTCCGGCGGGAGGGGTGGATGAGCAGTTCTTC CASSAPAGGVDEQFF